This TCR beta chain was profiled in a study of blood T cell repertoires in COVID-19 (dated by TCRdb to the early 2020s). Broadly, across the study: Samples from collaborators originated in the United States, Italy and Spain and spanned both the acute and convalescent phases of COVID-19. The repertoires were released in a freely available public database intended as a resource for research on the immune response to SARS-CoV-2. The prospective study material was composed of cDNA or gDNA derived from T cells, B-cell-depleted T cells, or PBMCs. The sample metadata nearly always contained a de-identified subject ID, COVID-19 status, age in years and sex. Deeply sampled blood TCRbeta repertoires from subjects exposed to, actively infected with, or recovered from COVID-19 were included in the dataset. The samples were drawn from the first 160 participants of the ongoing ImmuneRACE study and from 1,254 subjects provided by 6 global collaborators. Where HLA class I and class II types were available, the types were taken from metadata supplied by the sample provider, not from assay-based typing. What the study reported, not specific to this receptor: The quantity of clinical and demographic metadata differed by source and by participant and was supplied without curation.

TCRbeta CDR3 regions were amplified from genomic DNA by means of the immunoSEQ Assay, a bias-controlled multiplex PCR. From the authors' description of their analysis: The number of nucleated cells in each sample was estimated from the amplification of reference gene primers within the assay. To quantify the absolute abundance of each unique TCRbeta CDR3 rearrangement, sequence reads were collapsed and filtered. Productive Simpson clonality was computed per sample as the square root of Simpson's diversity index over productive rearrangements. Drawn from immuneACCESS, this table holds only the in-frame rearrangements with V and J called that TCRdb kept. Clones are partly lost; checked studies trace under half to an unresolved V gene and leave the rest unexplained. The V and J calls and clone size were taken over from that table, and D and trimming were inferred from the DNA. Present in this sample are about 180,000 clones, about nine tenths of which were seen just once. 9% to 10% of the sample is taken by the ten largest.

In the prospective study, participants were about 18 to 100 years old, resided in fewer than 25 geographic areas of the United States, and were enrolled through a virtual design. Cohort assignment in the prospective study relied on participant-reported clinical history from a screening survey and a study questionnaire. ImmuneRACE Cohort 3 recovered participants were defined by two consecutive negative NP/OP PCR tests, healthcare professional clearance, or symptom resolution. Each participant in the prospective study had whole blood, serum and a nasopharyngeal or oropharyngeal swab collected by mobile phlebotomists. Participants in the prospective study had the option to provide additional blood draws and questionnaires over a 2-month period. Before DNA extraction, blood samples from the prospective study were shipped at room temperature or frozen. V is shortened by 4 bases, J by 6 bases, and the region joining them spans 16 bases. In the germline V gene, CDR1 corresponds to KGHSH and CDR2 to LQKENI. The CDR3 goes from the cysteine to the phenylalanine over 16 residues. Kept here is only the CDR3 DNA, which spans 48 bases and is read in frame from base 1.

This clone was counted once. Its cognate antigen has yet to be identified. No base qualities exist here, and no much larger clone lies one base off it. Material for sequencing was PBMCs or T cells enriched from blood (not recorded which). The origin of this receptor is a woman aged 18-30 years who had recovered from COVID-19. The rearrangement joined TRBV18 to TRBJ1-6; D gene: possibly TRBD1, on 6 matching bases. CDR3 loop: CASSHLSGQTNSPLHF. The DNA sequence is TGTGCCAGCTCACATCTCTCCGGACAGACTAATTCACCCCTCCACTTT.